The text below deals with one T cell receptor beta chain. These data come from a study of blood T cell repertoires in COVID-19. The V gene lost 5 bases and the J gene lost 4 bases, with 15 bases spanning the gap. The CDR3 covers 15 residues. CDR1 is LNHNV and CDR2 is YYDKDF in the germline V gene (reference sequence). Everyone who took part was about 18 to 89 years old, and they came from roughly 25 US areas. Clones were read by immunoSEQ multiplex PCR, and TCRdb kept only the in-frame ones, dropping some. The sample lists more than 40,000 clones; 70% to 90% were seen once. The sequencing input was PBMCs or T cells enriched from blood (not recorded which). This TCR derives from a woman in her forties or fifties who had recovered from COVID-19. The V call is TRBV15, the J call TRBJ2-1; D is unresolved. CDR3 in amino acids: CATSHGPQEYNEQFF. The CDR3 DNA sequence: TGTGCCACCAGCCATGGGCCTCAGGAATACAATGAGCAGTTCTTC.